The text below deals with one T cell receptor beta chain. This sample stems from a study of control samples from healthy donors and cancer patients. Germline-derived CDR1 and CDR2 are KGHDR and SFDVKD. The V and J ends lost 3 bases and 0 bases respectively, with 6 bases between them. This CDR3 comprises 14 residues. Profiling relied on immunoSEQ multiplex PCR, and the TCRdb table lists in-frame clones only, not all of them. The sample records 91,000 or so clones, roughly nine tenths being singletons. The sequenced sample consisted of blood. This clonotype originated in a woman aged 25 to 39 in good health. This rearrangement joins TRBV24-1 to TRBJ2-3; D is undetermined. DNA for the CDR3: TGTGCCACCAGTGATAGAACTAGCACAGATACGCAGTATTTT. This sequence encodes CATSDRTSTDTQYF.